These 13 T cell receptor beta chains were sequenced from one sample in a study of blood T cell repertoires in COVID-19. The repertoire was sequenced with immunoSEQ multiplex PCR; TCRdb's copy has only in-frame clones and lacks some. The sample has 400,000 to 550,000 clones; around 88% are singletons. Material: peripheral blood. These receptor sequences come from a young woman with acute or convalescent COVID-19.

This clone has only one observation. The chain recombines TRBV19 with TRBJ2-5; D not certain. CDR3 size: 16 residues. Germline V gene sequence: CDR1 LNHDA, CDR2 SQIVND (reference sequence). Trimming cost V 5 bases and J 2 bases, with 18 bases left between them. The CDR3 reads CASSSILRSKQETQYF. CDR3 coding DNA: TGTGCCAGTAGTTCCATTCTTCGGAGCAAACAAGAGACCCAGTACTTC.

V usage is TRBV13 and J usage is TRBJ1-5; D call uncertain. Trimming removed 0 bases from V and 1 base from J, with 4 bases in between. This CDR3 spans 14 amino acids. Germline CDR1 and CDR2: PRHDT and FYEKMQ (reference sequence). The CDR3, as DNA: TGTGCCAGCAGCTTAGGGACAAGCAATCAGCCCCAGCATTTT. Protein: CASSLGTSNQPQHF.

The gene calls are TRBV6-2 or TRBV6-3 and TRBJ1-1; D perhaps matches TRBD1 (6 bases). The germline V gene encodes CDR1 MNHEY and CDR2 SVGEGT. Deletions cut 5 bases from V and 3 bases from J, with 22 bases between. The CDR3 spans 17 residues. CDR3 in DNA: TGTGCCAGCAGTCACGACAGGAGCCGAAGAGGGGACACTGAAGCTTTCTTT. It specifies CASSHDRSRRGDTEAFF.

The CDR3 nucleotides are TGTGCCTGGAGTGTTCGTGGCAATGGCTACACCTTC. This codes for CAWSVRGNGYTF. The chain recombines TRBV30 with TRBJ1-2; no clear D gene. The CDR3 sequence is 12 residues long. Germline CDR1 GTSNPN, CDR2 SVGIG (reference sequence). Between the trimmed V and J ends, which lost 0 bases and 6 bases, there was a span of 8 bases.

This clone was recorded only once. In DNA, the CDR3 is TGTGCCAGTAGTACTCCCCCCCAGGGTTCTAGCAATGAGCAGTTCTTC. This gives the protein CASSTPPQGSSNEQFF. This chain joins TRBV19 and TRBJ2-1, with a weak D call TRBD1 (5 bases). The ends were cut back, 4 bases at V and 6 bases at J, with 19 bases in the middle. The length of the CDR3 is 16 residues. Germline V gives CDR1 LNHDA, CDR2 SQIVND (reference sequence).

This clone was seen just once. This chain uses TRBV5-1 with TRBJ2-3; 8 nucleotides align to TRBD1. The germline CDR1 and CDR2 sequences are SGHRS and YFSETQ. V gave up 1 base and J gave up 1 base; unmatched junction bases: 2. This CDR3 region has 15 residues. The CDR3 coding sequence is TGCGCCAGCAGCTTGAACAGGGGGGGCACAGATACGCAGTATTTT. Its protein product is CASSLNRGGTDTQYF.

This sequence joins TRBV6-8 and TRBJ1-2; 8 bases line up with TRBD1. Germline values: CDR1 MNHGY, CDR2 SAAAGT. CDR3 size: 12 residues. Trimming at V came to 6 bases and at J to 7 bases, leaving 4 bases not matched to a gene. CDR3 protein: CASRGTGGGYTF. In DNA form, the CDR3 reads TGTGCCAGCAGAGGCACAGGGGGTGGCTACACCTTC.

The chain employs TRBV7-2 and TRBJ2-2; maybe TRBD2 (7 bases). Trimming stripped 2 bases from V and 6 bases from J, with 13 bases between. The V gene's germline CDR1 is SGHTA and CDR2 FQGNSA. The CDR3 has 15 amino acids. The CDR3 loop is CASSLLPGGPGELFF. CDR3 DNA: TGTGCCAGCAGCTTACTTCCCGGGGGGCCCGGGGAGCTGTTTTTT.

The chain carries TRBV29-1 and TRBJ1-2; D is possibly TRBD1 (5 bases). Germline assignment: CDR1 SQVTM and CDR2 ANQGSEA. V shed 5 bases and J shed 6 bases, with 10 bases lying between them. The CDR3 contains 11 residues. CDR3 coding DNA: TGCAGCGTTTACGGAGGGGATGGCTACACCTTC. Translation: CSVYGGDGYTF.

In nucleotides, the CDR3 is TGTGCCAGTAGTATTTTCGGACAGGGTCCTGGCTACACCTTC. Residues: CASSIFGQGPGYTF. This chain connects TRBV19 to TRBJ1-2; 8 positions match TRBD1. The CDR3 runs to 14 residues. CDR1 is LNHDA, CDR2 SQIVND, per germline (reference sequence). The junction had 7 bases not matched to a gene; V was cut back by 3 bases and J by 7 bases.

V usage is TRBV19 and J usage is TRBJ1-3; 9 bases map to TRBD1. Germline V gene lookup returns CDR1 LNHDA and CDR2 SQIVND (reference sequence). V shed 4 bases, J shed 2 bases, and the junction held 3 bases outside the gene matches. CDR3 length: 15 residues. Here the CDR3 DNA reads TGTGCCAGTAGTACCCGGGACAGGGCTGGAAACACCATATATTTT. As protein: CASSTRDRAGNTIYF.

This clone was seen more than once but under ten times. The chain links TRBV29-1 to TRBJ1-5, with D maybe TRBD1 (5 bases). Looked up from germline, CDR1 is SQVTM and CDR2 is ANQGSEA. CDR3 length: 16 residues. V was clipped by 3 bases and J by 2 bases, with 17 bases between them. CDR3 sequence (DNA): TGCAGCGTTGAGAGGAGGGGAGGAAGCGGCAATCAGCCCCAGCATTTT. This encodes CSVERRGGSGNQPQHF. Using reference TRBV29-1 and TRBJ1-5 for the parts outside the CDR3, the full variable domain is SAVISQKPSRDICQRGTSLTIQCQVDSQVTMMFWYRQQPGQSLTLIATANQGSEATYESGFVIDKFPISRPNLTFSTLTVSNMSPEDSSIYLCSVERRGGSGNQPQHFGDGTRLSIL.

The chain carries TRBV19 and TRBJ1-6; TRBD1 agrees at 7 bases. Germline V gives CDR1 LNHDA, CDR2 SQIVND (reference sequence). The CDR3 extends over 14 amino acids. J was trimmed by 6 bases and V by 7 bases; bases with no gene match: 6. The CDR3 region has the DNA TGTGCCAGTACTATGACAGGGTTTAATTCACCCCTCCACTTT. Amino acid sequence: CASTMTGFNSPLHF.